This is a list of T cell receptor beta chains from one sample in a study of cytotoxic CD8 clonotypes in ibrutinib-treated CLL. The assay was immunoSEQ multiplex PCR, and TCRdb's table has in-frame clones only and misses some. The table records about 160,000 clones, 70% to 85% of them present only once. This specimen was PBMCs, taken after 24 months of ibrutinib treatment. Receptors originate from a human donor with chronic lymphocytic leukemia. Each CDR3 is given with its conserved first and last residue. Each record gives: CDR3 protein, CDR3 DNA, J gene, V gene, clone size, D gene. A D gene is named only where the DNA matches it firmly. A clone size is listed for some rows: how often the clone was seen (once, few, many), or a class if it is expanded.

CDR3aa: CAWSVDSPKEQFF; CDR3nt: TGTGCCTGGAGTGTCGATAGCCCGAAAGAGCAGTTCTTC; j_gene: TRBJ2-1; v_gene: TRBV30; abundance: .; d_gene: .
CDR3aa: CASSTQQGLGTGELFF; CDR3nt: TGTGCCAGTAGTACTCAACAGGGGTTAGGCACCGGGGAGCTGTTTTTT; j_gene: TRBJ2-2; v_gene: TRBV19; abundance: .; d_gene: TRBD1
CDR3aa: CASTPISYNGQFF; CDR3nt: TGTGCCAGCACGCCGATCTCCTACAATGGGCAGTTCTTC; j_gene: TRBJ2-1; v_gene: TRBV7-9; abundance: once; d_gene: .
CDR3aa: CAWTRDRANYGYTF; CDR3nt: TGTGCCTGGACCAGGGACAGAGCTAACTATGGCTACACCTTC; j_gene: TRBJ1-2; v_gene: TRBV30; abundance: .; d_gene: TRBD1
CDR3aa: CASRRPTGSEQFF; CDR3nt: TGTGCCAGTAGAAGACCGACGGGGTCTGAGCAGTTCTTC; j_gene: TRBJ2-1; v_gene: TRBV19; abundance: .; d_gene: .
CDR3aa: CASTRRHNEQFF; CDR3nt: TGTGCCAGCACACGACGCCACAATGAGCAGTTCTTC; j_gene: TRBJ2-1; v_gene: TRBV2; abundance: .; d_gene: .
CDR3aa: CASSLVPRPPGELFF; CDR3nt: TGTGCCAGCAGCTTAGTCCCAAGGCCGCCCGGGGAGCTGTTTTTT; j_gene: TRBJ2-2; v_gene: TRBV7-2; abundance: once; d_gene: .
CDR3aa: CASSVYPRITNYGYTF; CDR3nt: TGTGCCAGCAGCGTATACCCCAGGATCACTAACTATGGCTACACCTTC; j_gene: TRBJ1-2; v_gene: TRBV9; abundance: .; d_gene: .
CDR3aa: CASSLLPTNEKLFF; CDR3nt: TGTGCCAGCAGCTTATTACCAACTAATGAAAAACTGTTTTTT; j_gene: TRBJ1-4; v_gene: TRBV11-2; abundance: .; d_gene: .
CDR3aa: CASSLARGAYLDTGELFF; CDR3nt: TGTGCCAGCAGCTTGGCCCGGGGGGCCTATTTGGACACCGGGGAGCTGTTTTTT; j_gene: TRBJ2-2; v_gene: TRBV5-6; abundance: .; d_gene: .
CDR3aa: CATSRAPTERQETQYF; CDR3nt: TGTGCCACCAGCAGAGCCCCGACCGAGAGACAAGAGACCCAGTACTTC; j_gene: TRBJ2-5; v_gene: TRBV15; abundance: .; d_gene: .
CDR3aa: CASSDLYGYTF; CDR3nt: TGCGCCAGCAGTGACCTATATGGCTACACCTTC; j_gene: TRBJ1-2; v_gene: TRBV10-1; abundance: .; d_gene: .
CDR3aa: CASGGPGGSLGGEQFF; CDR3nt: TGTGCCAGCGGCGGCCCGGGCGGGTCCCTTGGTGGTGAGCAGTTCTTC; j_gene: TRBJ2-1; v_gene: TRBV7-2; abundance: .; d_gene: .
CDR3aa: CATRTGDTEAFF; CDR3nt: TGTGCCACTAGGACAGGGGACACTGAAGCTTTCTTT; j_gene: TRBJ1-1; v_gene: TRBV19; abundance: few; d_gene: TRBD1
CDR3aa: CATSRVKLSGEQYF; CDR3nt: TGTGCCACCAGCAGAGTCAAACTCTCGGGAGAGCAGTACTTC; j_gene: TRBJ2-7; v_gene: TRBV15; abundance: .; d_gene: .
CDR3aa: CASSQGTSAWYQETQYF; CDR3nt: TGCGCCAGCAGCCAAGGGACTAGCGCTTGGTACCAAGAGACCCAGTACTTC; j_gene: TRBJ2-5; v_gene: TRBV4-1; abundance: .; d_gene: TRBD2
CDR3aa: CASSLRREQYF; CDR3nt: TGTGCCAGCAGTTTAAGACGGGAGCAGTACTTC; j_gene: TRBJ2-7; v_gene: TRBV28; abundance: .; d_gene: .
CDR3aa: CASSYGTSGSYEQYF; CDR3nt: TGTGCCAGCAGTTACGGGACTAGCGGCTCCTACGAGCAGTACTTC; j_gene: TRBJ2-7; v_gene: TRBV6-5; abundance: once; d_gene: TRBD2
CDR3aa: CASKSGQGIGYTF; CDR3nt: TGCGCCAGCAAGTCGGGACAGGGGATCGGCTACACCTTC; j_gene: TRBJ1-2; v_gene: TRBV5-1; abundance: .; d_gene: TRBD1
CDR3aa: CASSLTGETQYF; CDR3nt: TGCGCCAGCAGCCTAACGGGAGAGACCCAGTACTTC; j_gene: TRBJ2-5; v_gene: TRBV5-1; abundance: .; d_gene: .
CDR3aa: CASRATWTDTGTQYF; CDR3nt: TGTGCCAGCAGGGCAACTTGGACAGATACTGGGACCCAGTACTTC; j_gene: TRBJ2-5; v_gene: TRBV6-5; abundance: once; d_gene: .
CDR3aa: CASTLGHLNYGYTF; CDR3nt: TGTGCCAGCACCCTGGGACACTTAAACTATGGCTACACCTTC; j_gene: TRBJ1-2; v_gene: TRBV6-1; abundance: .; d_gene: .